In its sample, the clone carrying this T cell receptor beta chain was seen once. What it binds is not known. It is likely a read error: a sequence one base away is far more abundant. The sample belongs to a study of shared clonotypes between healthy human individuals. Findings of the study overall: Since donors were few, the genetic and exposure-history diversity represented was limited. Clonotype sharing among donors likely depends on sequencing depth.

The CDR3 contains 13 residues. Germline V gene sequence: CDR1 SGHTA, CDR2 FQGTGA. Trimming stripped 2 bases from V and 6 bases from J, with 10 bases between. Assay: immunoSEQ multiplex PCR; the TCRdb copy retains only in-frame clones and omits some. The sample yields about a million clones, about 75% seen once. All the donors were Caucasian adults who lived in Nashville, Tennessee. The sample consisted of memory CD4+ T cells sorted from blood. Subset reported: CD45RA-negative fraction. This TCR was recovered from a man between 18 and 35 years old in good health. V usage is TRBV7-3 and J usage is TRBJ1-2, with D perhaps matching TRBD1 (5 bases). CDR3 sequence (DNA): TGTGCCAGCAGCTTAGCTGGAGGGGATGGCTACACCTTC. It codes for CASSLAGGDGYTF.